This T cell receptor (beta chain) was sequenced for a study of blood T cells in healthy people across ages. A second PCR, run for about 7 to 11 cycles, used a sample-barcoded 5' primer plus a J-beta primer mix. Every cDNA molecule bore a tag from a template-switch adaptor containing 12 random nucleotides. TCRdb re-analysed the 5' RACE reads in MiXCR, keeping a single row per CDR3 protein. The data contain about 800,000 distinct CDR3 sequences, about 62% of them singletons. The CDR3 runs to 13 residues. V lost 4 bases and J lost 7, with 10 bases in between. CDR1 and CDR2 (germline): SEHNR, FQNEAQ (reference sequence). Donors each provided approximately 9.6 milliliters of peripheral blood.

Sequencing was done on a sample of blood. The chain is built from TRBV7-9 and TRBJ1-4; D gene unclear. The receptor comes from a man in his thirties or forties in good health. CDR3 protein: CASSSNHFEKLFF. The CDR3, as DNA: TGTGCCAGCAGCTCCAATCACTTTGAAAAACTGTTTTTT.